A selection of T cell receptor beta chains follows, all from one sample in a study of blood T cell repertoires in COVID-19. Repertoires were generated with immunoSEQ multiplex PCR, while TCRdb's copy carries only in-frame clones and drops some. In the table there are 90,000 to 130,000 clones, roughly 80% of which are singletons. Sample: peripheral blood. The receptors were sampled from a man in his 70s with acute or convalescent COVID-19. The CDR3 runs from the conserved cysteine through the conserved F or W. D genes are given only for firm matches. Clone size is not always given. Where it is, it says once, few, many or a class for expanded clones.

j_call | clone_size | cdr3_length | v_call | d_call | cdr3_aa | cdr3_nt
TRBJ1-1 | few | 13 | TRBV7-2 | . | CASSLGGATEAFF | TGTGCCAGCAGCTTGGGGGGGGCCACTGAAGCTTTCTTT
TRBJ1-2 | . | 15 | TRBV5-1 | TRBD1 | CASSLDLQGYYGYTF | TGCGCCAGCAGCTTGGACCTACAGGGGTACTATGGCTACACCTTC
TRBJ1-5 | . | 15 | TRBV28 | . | CASSLYGSGNQPQHF | TGTGCCAGCAGTTTATATGGTTCGGGCAATCAGCCCCAGCATTTT
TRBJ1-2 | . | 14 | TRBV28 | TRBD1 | CATTGQGRWYGYTF | TGTGCCACCACCGGACAGGGCCGATGGTATGGCTACACCTTC
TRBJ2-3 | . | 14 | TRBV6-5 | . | CASSTRTDTDTQYF | TGTGCCAGCAGTACAAGGACAGATACAGATACGCAGTATTTT
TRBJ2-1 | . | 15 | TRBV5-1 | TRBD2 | CASTNLQAGEGEQFF | TGCGCCAGCACCAACCTTCAAGCGGGGGAGGGTGAGCAGTTCTTC
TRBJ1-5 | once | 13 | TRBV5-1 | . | CASSPVSGQPQHF | TGCGCCAGCAGTCCAGTCTCGGGACAGCCCCAGCATTTT
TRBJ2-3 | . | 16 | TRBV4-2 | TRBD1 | CASSQDGQGVTDTQYF | TGTGCCAGCAGCCAAGATGGACAGGGGGTCACAGATACGCAGTATTTT
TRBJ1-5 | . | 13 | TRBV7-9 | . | CASSLDEGQPQHF | TGTGCCAGCAGCTTAGACGAGGGACAGCCCCAGCATTTT
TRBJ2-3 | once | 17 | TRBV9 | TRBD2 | CASTSGGLAGGRSTQYF | TGTGCCAGCACCAGTGGGGGTCTGGCGGGGGGGCGGAGTACGCAGTATTTT
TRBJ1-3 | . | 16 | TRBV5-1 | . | CASSLTYSSSGNTIYF | TGCGCCAGCAGCTTGACTTACTCGAGCTCTGGAAACACCATATATTTT
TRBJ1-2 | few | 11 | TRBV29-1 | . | CSVDRVYGYTF | TGCAGCGTGGACAGAGTCTATGGCTACACCTTC
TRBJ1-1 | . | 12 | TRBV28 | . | CATGQLNTEAFF | TGTGCCACAGGACAGTTGAACACTGAAGCTTTCTTT
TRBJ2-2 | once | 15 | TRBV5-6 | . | CASSLIAGGTGELFF | TGTGCCAGCAGCTTGATCGCAGGGGGGACCGGGGAGCTGTTTTTT
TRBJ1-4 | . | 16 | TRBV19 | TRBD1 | CASSPARTGRKEKLFF | TGTGCCAGTAGTCCTGCGAGGACAGGGAGGAAAGAAAAACTGTTTTTT
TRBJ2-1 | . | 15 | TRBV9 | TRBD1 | CASSVEGAKYNEQFF | TGTGCCAGCAGCGTAGAGGGGGCGAAGTACAATGAGCAGTTCTTC
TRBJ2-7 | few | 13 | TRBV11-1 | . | CASSLPHGGEQYF | TGTGCCAGCAGCTTACCCCACGGGGGCGAGCAGTACTTC
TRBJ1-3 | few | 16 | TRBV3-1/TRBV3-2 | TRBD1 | CASSQAGTVSGNTIYF | TGTGCCAGCAGCCAAGCCGGGACAGTCTCTGGAAACACCATATATTTT
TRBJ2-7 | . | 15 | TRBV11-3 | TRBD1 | CASSSRDRGLGEQYF | TGTGCCAGCAGCTCACGGGACAGGGGGCTAGGTGAGCAGTACTTC
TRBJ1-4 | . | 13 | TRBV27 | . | CASSFQGNEKLFF | TGTGCCAGCAGTTTCCAGGGAAATGAAAAACTGTTTTTT
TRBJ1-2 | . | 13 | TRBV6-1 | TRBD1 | CASSESGGFGYTF | TGTGCCAGCAGTGAGTCAGGGGGGTTTGGCTACACCTTC
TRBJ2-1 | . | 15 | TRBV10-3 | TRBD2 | CAISRTSGAYNEQFF | TGTGCCATCAGTCGGACTAGCGGGGCATACAATGAGCAGTTCTTC
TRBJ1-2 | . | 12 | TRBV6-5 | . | CASSYESGGYTF | TGTGCCAGCAGTTACGAGAGCGGCGGCTACACCTTC
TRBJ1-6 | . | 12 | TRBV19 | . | CASSIPNSPLHF | TGTGCCAGTAGTATACCAAATTCACCCCTCCACTTT
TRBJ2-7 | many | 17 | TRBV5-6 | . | CASSYKPTGLSSYEQYF | TGTGCCAGCAGTTACAAGCCCACAGGGCTTAGCTCCTACGAGCAGTACTTC
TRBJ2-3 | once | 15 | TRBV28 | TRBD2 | CASSLAGGPGDTQYF | TGTGCCAGCAGCCTAGCGGGGGGGCCGGGAGATACGCAGTATTTT
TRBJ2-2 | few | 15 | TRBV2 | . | CASSARTANTGELFF | TGTGCCAGCAGTGCGAGGACAGCGAACACCGGGGAGCTGTTTTTT
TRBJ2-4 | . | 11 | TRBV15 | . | CATSSSSIQYF | TGTGCCACCAGCAGCTCGAGCATTCAGTACTTC
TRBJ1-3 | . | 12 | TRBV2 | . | CASRLKGIAIYF | TGTGCCAGCAGACTAAAAGGCATAGCCATATATTTT
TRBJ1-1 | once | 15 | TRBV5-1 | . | CASSPGSGVNTEAFF | TGCGCCAGCAGCCCCGGTTCGGGGGTGAACACTGAAGCTTTCTTT
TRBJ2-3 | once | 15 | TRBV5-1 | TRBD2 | CASGTGTSGTYTQYF | TGCGCCAGCGGTACCGGGACTAGCGGGACCTATACGCAGTATTTT
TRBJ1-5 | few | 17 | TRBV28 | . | CASSLIPRSASNQPQHF | TGTGCCAGCAGTTTGATCCCACGGTCCGCTAGCAATCAGCCCCAGCATTTT
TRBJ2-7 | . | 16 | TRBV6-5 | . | CASSYYHREGRNEQYF | TGTGCCAGCAGTTACTACCACAGGGAGGGGAGGAACGAGCAGTACTTC
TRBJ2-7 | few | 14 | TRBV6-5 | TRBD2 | CASSYPGTSGREYF | TGTGCCAGCAGTTACCCCGGGACTAGCGGCCGCGAGTACTTC
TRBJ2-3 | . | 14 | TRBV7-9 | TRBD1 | CATTGTGSTDTQYF | TGTGCCACCACCGGGACAGGTAGCACAGATACGCAGTATTTT
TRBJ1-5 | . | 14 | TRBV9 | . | CASSGNGVGQPQHF | TGTGCCAGCAGTGGGAACGGGGTGGGACAGCCCCAGCATTTT
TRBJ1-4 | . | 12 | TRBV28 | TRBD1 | CASRGDREKLFF | TGTGCCAGCCGAGGGGACAGGGAAAAACTGTTTTTT
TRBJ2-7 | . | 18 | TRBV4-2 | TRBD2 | CASSQIMMTSGRYDEQYF | TGTGCCAGCAGCCAAATAATGATGACTAGCGGGAGATATGACGAGCAGTACTTC
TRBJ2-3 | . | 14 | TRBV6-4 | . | CASSALRGSDTQYF | TGTGCCAGCAGTGCCCTTCGGGGGTCCGATACGCAGTATTTT
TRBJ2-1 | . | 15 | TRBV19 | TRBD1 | CASSIIGQGANEQFF | TGTGCCAGTAGTATAATAGGACAGGGGGCCAATGAGCAGTTCTTC
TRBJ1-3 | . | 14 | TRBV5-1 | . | CASSLDISGNTIYF | TGCGCCAGCAGCTTGGACATCTCTGGAAACACCATATATTTT
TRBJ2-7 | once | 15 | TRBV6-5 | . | CASSSLGAGEDEQYF | TGTGCCAGCAGTTCCCTGGGCGCAGGGGAAGACGAGCAGTACTTC
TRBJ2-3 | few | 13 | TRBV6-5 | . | CASTGGVTDTQYF | TGTGCCAGCACCGGAGGGGTCACAGATACGCAGTATTTT
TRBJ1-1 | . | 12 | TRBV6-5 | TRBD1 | CASPTGGKGAFF | TGTGCCAGCCCGACAGGGGGCAAGGGAGCTTTCTTT
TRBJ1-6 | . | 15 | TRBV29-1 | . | CSARVSPGYNSPLHF | TGCAGCGCCCGGGTGTCCCCAGGGTATAATTCACCCCTCCACTTT